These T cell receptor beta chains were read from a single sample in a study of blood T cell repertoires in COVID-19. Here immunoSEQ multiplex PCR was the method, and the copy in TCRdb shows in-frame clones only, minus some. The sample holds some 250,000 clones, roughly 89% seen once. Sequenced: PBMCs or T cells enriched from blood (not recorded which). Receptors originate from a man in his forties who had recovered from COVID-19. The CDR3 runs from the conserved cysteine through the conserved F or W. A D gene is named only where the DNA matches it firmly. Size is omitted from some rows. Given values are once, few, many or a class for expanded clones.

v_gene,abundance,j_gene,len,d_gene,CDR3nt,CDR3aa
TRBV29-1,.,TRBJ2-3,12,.,TGCAGCGTTGAGGTTTACGGAGATACGCAGTATTTT,CSVEVYGDTQYF
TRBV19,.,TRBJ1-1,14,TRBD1,TGTGCCAGTAGTTCGGGACAGCCGAACACTGAAGCTTTCTTT,CASSSGQPNTEAFF
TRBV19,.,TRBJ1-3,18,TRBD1,TGTGCCAGTAGTCCAGGGGGCTCTTTCTATTTCTCTGGAAACACCATATATTTT,CASSPGGSFYFSGNTIYF
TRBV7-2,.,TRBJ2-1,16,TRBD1,TGTGCCAGCAGCTTAGCCGACAGGGCTATCTTTAGTGAGCAGTTCTTC,CASSLADRAIFSEQFF
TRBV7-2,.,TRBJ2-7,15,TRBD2,TGTGCCAGCAGCGTCTCTAGCGGGAGAGTCTACGAGCAGTACTTC,CASSVSSGRVYEQYF
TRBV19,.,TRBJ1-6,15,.,TGTGCCAGTAGTGAAGAAGACACCTTTAATTCACCCCTCCACTTT,CASSEEDTFNSPLHF
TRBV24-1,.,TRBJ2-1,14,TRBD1,TGTGCCACCAGTGATCAGACAGGGTACAATGAGCAGTTCTTC,CATSDQTGYNEQFF
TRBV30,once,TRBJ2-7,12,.,TGTGCCTGGAGTCCGGTACTCTACGAGCAGTACTTC,CAWSPVLYEQYF
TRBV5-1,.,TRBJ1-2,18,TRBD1,TGCGCCAGCAGCTTGATGCAGGGGGCGGGCCGGTTTAACTATGGCTACACCTTC,CASSLMQGAGRFNYGYTF
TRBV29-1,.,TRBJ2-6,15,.,TGCAGCGCCAGGGACATTGACTCTGGGGCCAACGTCCTGACTTTC,CSARDIDSGANVLTF
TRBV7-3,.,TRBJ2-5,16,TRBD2,TGTGCCAGCAGCTTATCTGGACTAGCGAACCAAGAGACCCAGTACTTC,CASSLSGLANQETQYF
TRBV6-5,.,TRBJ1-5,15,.,TGTGCCAGCAGAATAAGAGGAGGGGAAAATCAGCCCCAGCATTTT,CASRIRGGENQPQHF
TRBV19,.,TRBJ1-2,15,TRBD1,TGTGCCAGTAGTATTGGGACAGGGGGCTACTATGGCTACACCTTC,CASSIGTGGYYGYTF
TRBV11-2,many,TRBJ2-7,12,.,TGTGCCAGCAGCTTAGCCCCCTTGGAGGTTGGGTTC,CASSLAPLEVGF
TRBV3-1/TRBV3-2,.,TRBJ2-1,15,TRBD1,TGTGCCAGCAGTACCGGGACAGGGGGCTACAATGAGCAGTTCTTC,CASSTGTGGYNEQFF
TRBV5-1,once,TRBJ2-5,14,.,TGCGCCAGCAGCTTGTCGGACACCCAAGAGACCCAGTACTTC,CASSLSDTQETQYF
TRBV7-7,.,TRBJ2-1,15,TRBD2,TGTGCCAGCAGCTTTAGCAGCGGGACGAACAATGAGCAGTTCTTC,CASSFSSGTNNEQFF
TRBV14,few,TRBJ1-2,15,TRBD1,TGTGCCAGCAGCCATACCGGGACAGGGAGGTATGGCTACACCTTC,CASSHTGTGRYGYTF
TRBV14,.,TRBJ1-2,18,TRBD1,TGTGCCAGCAGCCAAGGGCCCTACCGGGACAGCTACCTCTATGGCTACACCTTC,CASSQGPYRDSYLYGYTF
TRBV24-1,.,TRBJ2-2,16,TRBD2,TGTGCCGCCGGACTAGCGGGATCGAAAGGCACCGGGGAGCTGTTTTTT,CAAGLAGSKGTGELFF
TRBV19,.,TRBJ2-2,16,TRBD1,TGTGCCAGTAGTACTCACCGGGACAGGAACACCGGGGAGCTGTTTTTT,CASSTHRDRNTGELFF
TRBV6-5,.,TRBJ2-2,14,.,TGTGCCAGCTTCAGACGACAGAACACCGGGGAGCTGTTTTTT,CASFRRQNTGELFF
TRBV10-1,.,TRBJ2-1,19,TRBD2,TGCGCCAGCCCCGGAAGGGGAGGGGCTGATATAAGCTCCTACAATGAGCAGTTCTTC,CASPGRGGADISSYNEQFF
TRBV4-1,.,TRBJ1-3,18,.,TGCGCCAGCAGCCAAATACCCCGAGGAGGGGCTGCTGGAAACACCATATATTTT,CASSQIPRGGAAGNTIYF
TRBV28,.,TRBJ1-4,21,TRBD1,TGTGCCAGCAGTCCCTACATATCCGGACAGGGGGCGACGGAGCATAATGAAAAACTGTTTTTT,CASSPYISGQGATEHNEKLFF
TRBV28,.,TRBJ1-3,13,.,TGTGCCAGCAACGGGGCGGGGGGAAACACCATATATTTT,CASNGAGGNTIYF
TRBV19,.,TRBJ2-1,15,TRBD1,TGTGCCAGTAGGAAGGGACAGCCCGACGTTGTTCGCTGGTTCTTC,CASRKGQPDVVRWFF
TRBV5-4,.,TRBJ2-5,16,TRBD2,TGTGCCAGCAGCTTTTCTAGCGGGGGCGATCAAGAGACCCAGTACTTC,CASSFSSGGDQETQYF
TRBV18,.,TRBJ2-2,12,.,TGTGCCAGCTCTCCTAACACCGGGGAGCTGTTTTTT,CASSPNTGELFF
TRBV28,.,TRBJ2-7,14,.,TGTGCCAGCAGACCCCCGGGAGCCCCCTACGAGCAGTACTTC,CASRPPGAPYEQYF
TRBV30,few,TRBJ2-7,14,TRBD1,TGTGCCTGGAGGCGCTGGGACAGCTCCTACGAGCAGTACTTC,CAWRRWDSSYEQYF
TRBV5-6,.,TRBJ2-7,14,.,TGTGCCAGCAGCTTGGTGGTCAGAACCTACGAGCAGTACTTC,CASSLVVRTYEQYF
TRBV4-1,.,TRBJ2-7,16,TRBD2,TGCGCCAGCAGCTTTAGACTAGCGGGGGGCCACTACGAGCAGTACTTC,CASSFRLAGGHYEQYF
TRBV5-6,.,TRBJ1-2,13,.,TGTGCCAGCAGCTTGCCGGCAGGGCAAGGCTACACCTTC,CASSLPAGQGYTF
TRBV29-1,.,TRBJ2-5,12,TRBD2,TGCAGCGTCGACAGCGGGGGAGAGACCCAGTACTTC,CSVDSGGETQYF
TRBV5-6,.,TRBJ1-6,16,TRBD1,TGTGCCAGCAGCTCTATCCGGACAGGGATTAATTCACCCCTCCACTTT,CASSSIRTGINSPLHF